This T cell receptor beta chain is drawn from a study of blood T cell repertoires in COVID-19. The CDR3 length is 16 residues. Trimming took 5 bases from V and 6 from J; bases not matched to a gene: 11. Germline V gene data show CDR1 as LGHDT and CDR2 as YNNKEL (reference sequence). Profiling relied on immunoSEQ multiplex PCR, and the TCRdb table lists in-frame clones only, not all of them. The sample includes 110,000 or so clones, approximately 90% seen only once; the top ten take 19%. The chain combines TRBV3-1 (or the pseudogene TRBV3-2) with TRBJ2-2, with 8 bases lining up with TRBD1. Input material: peripheral blood. The source of this sequence is a human donor with acute or convalescent COVID-19. The donor label of this sample is uncertain. As DNA, the CDR3 is TGTGCCAGCAGCATATGGACAGGGTTTCTCGCCGGGGAGCTGTTTTTT. Amino acid sequence: CASSIWTGFLAGELFF.